Reported below is one T cell receptor (beta chain). This record belongs to a study of T cells after posttransplantation cyclophosphamide. The ends were cut back, 5 bases at V and 4 bases at J, with 14 bases in the middle. Germline loops: CDR1 MGHRA, CDR2 YSYEKL. This CDR3 comprises 14 residues. Assay used: immunoSEQ multiplex PCR; TCRdb lists only in-frame clones, some missing. The sample lists 7,000 or so clones; just under 80% were seen once. What was sequenced was memory CD4+ T cells sorted from blood. This TCR derives from a woman in her forties or fifties in good health and a related stem cell transplant donor. The rearrangement links TRBV4-1 to TRBJ1-1; D is unresolved. The CDR3 spells CASSSPARSTEAFF. CDR3 sequence (DNA): TGCGCCAGCAGCTCCCCTGCCCGGAGCACTGAAGCTTTCTTT.